This entry features one TCR beta chain sequence. The CDR3 is 20 residues long. V was clipped by 0 bases and J by 2 bases, with 23 bases between them. CDR1 SGHRS and CDR2 YFSETQ come from the germline V gene. The data derive from a study of control samples from healthy donors and cancer patients. TCRdb's copy holds only in-frame clones and misses some; the assay was immunoSEQ multiplex PCR. The sample includes about 410,000 clones, 75% to 95% of them seen just once. The clonotype comes from a man between 35 and 55 years old with head and neck cancer. The source material was PBMCs. The chain couples TRBV5-1 to TRBJ1-4; D is undetermined. In nucleotides, the CDR3 is TGCGCCAGCAGCTTGGGCCGAATGGCCGCAGAGGCCCCTACTAATGAAAAACTGTTTTTT. It codes for CASSLGRMAAEAPTNEKLFF.